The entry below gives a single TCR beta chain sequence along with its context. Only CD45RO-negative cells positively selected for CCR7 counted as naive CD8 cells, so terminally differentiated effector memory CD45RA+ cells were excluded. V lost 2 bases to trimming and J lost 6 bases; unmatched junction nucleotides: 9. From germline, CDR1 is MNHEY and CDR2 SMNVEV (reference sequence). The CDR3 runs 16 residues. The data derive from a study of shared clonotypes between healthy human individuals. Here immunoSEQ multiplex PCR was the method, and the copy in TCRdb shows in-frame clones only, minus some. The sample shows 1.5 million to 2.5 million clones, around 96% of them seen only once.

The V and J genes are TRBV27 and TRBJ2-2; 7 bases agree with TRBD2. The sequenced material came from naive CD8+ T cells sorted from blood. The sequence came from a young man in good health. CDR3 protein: CASSLIGGRGAGELFF. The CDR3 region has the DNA TGTGCCAGCAGTTTAATAGGCGGGAGAGGTGCCGGGGAGCTGTTTTTT.